These 8 T cell receptor beta chains were all obtained from the same sample, sequenced in a study of shared clonotypes between healthy human individuals. Using immunoSEQ multiplex PCR, the repertoire was profiled, and TCRdb retains in-frame clones only, with some absent. The sample lists millions of clones, 85% to 95% occurring once. Sequenced sample: naive CD4+ T cells sorted from blood. Described subset: CD45RA+ positively selected. These receptors were obtained from a man aged 18-30 years in good health.

The rearrangement links TRBV19 to TRBJ1-3; 7 positions match TRBD1. V dropped 7 bases and J dropped 4; count of bases not matched to a gene: 4. The length of the CDR3 is 13 residues. From germline, CDR1 is LNHDA and CDR2 SQIVND (reference sequence). The CDR3 bases are TGTGCCAGTACGACAGGGCAAGGAAACACCATATATTTT. This encodes CASTTGQGNTIYF.

The chain carries TRBV30 and TRBJ1-1, with D uncertain. The CDR3 loop spans 13 amino acids. Germline CDR1 is GTSNPN and CDR2 is SVGIG (reference sequence). Between the trimmed V and J ends, which lost 3 bases and 3 bases, there was a span of 11 bases. The CDR3 reads CAWRVNGDTEAFF. As DNA, the CDR3 is TGTGCCTGGAGGGTCAACGGGGACACTGAAGCTTTCTTT.

This clone was observed a handful of times. The rearrangement joins TRBV28 to TRBJ1-6; 10 bases align to TRBD1. Germline V lookup: CDR1 MDHEN, CDR2 SYDVKM. The CDR3 loop spans 15 amino acids. Trimming at V came to 5 bases and at J to 7 bases, leaving 5 bases not matched to a gene. This chain's CDR3 is CASSPRDRGNSPLHF. CDR3 DNA sequence: TGTGCCAGCAGTCCCCGGGACAGGGGCAATTCACCCCTCCACTTT.

DNA for the CDR3: TGTGCCTGGAGCTTCAGTGCTCGTTCAGGAAACACCATATATTTT. Translating gives CAWSFSARSGNTIYF. The chain combines TRBV30 with TRBJ1-3; no reliable D call. Trimming shortened V by 3 bases and J by 4 bases, and 16 bases separated the two germline ends. The germline V gene encodes CDR1 GTSNPN and CDR2 SVGIG (reference sequence). This CDR3 comprises 15 residues.

The chain couples TRBV6-6 to TRBJ1-5; D is unresolved. The CDR3 is 11 amino acids. The V gene lost 6 bases and the J gene lost 8 bases, with 8 bases spanning the gap. The V gene's germline CDR1 is MNHNY and CDR2 SVGAGI (reference sequence). For the CDR3, the DNA is TGTGCCAGCAGCTTATCGGAGCCCCAGCATTTT. It is translated as CASSLSEPQHF.

This sequence joins TRBV5-1 and TRBJ1-6, with D maybe TRBD1 (6 bases). CDR1 is SGHRS, CDR2 YFSETQ, per germline. The CDR3 extends over 15 amino acids. The V and J ends lost 7 bases and 2 bases respectively, with 13 bases between them. The CDR3 DNA reads as TGCGCCAGCGCTACAGGGAGCACCTATAATTCACCCCTCCACTTT. Protein product: CASATGSTYNSPLHF.

V is TRBV28 and J is TRBJ1-4; D remains ambiguous. Germline V gives CDR1 MDHEN, CDR2 SYDVKM. The CDR3 runs 15 residues. Trimming left V 7 bases short and J 3 bases short, with 15 bases between. The CDR3, as DNA: TGTGCCAGCATCGATTCCCCGGGTTCTAATGAAAAACTGTTTTTT. Translation: CASIDSPGSNEKLFF.

This clone was counted once. The chain links TRBV2 to TRBJ2-3; no clear D gene. Trimming took 6 bases from V and 4 from J, leaving 14 bases between them. The CDR3 has 14 amino acids. Germline V lookup: CDR1 SNHLY, CDR2 FYNNEI. CDR3 nucleotide sequence: TGTGCCAGCAGGGCCGTCGGTATGGCAGATACGCAGTATTTT. Its translation is CASRAVGMADTQYF.